The 29 T cell receptor beta chains reported below all come from one sample, sequenced in a study of T-cell reconstitution after alpha-beta-depleted transplantation in children. Unique molecular identifiers were built into the TCRbeta library. A single record per CDR3 protein comes from TCRdb applying MiXCR to the PCR reads. The sample carries roughly 89,000 distinct CDR3 sequences, 9% to 15% recorded once. The sequencing used PBMCs from the stem cell graft donor, collected from the stem cell graft. These receptors all come from a human donor who donated a stem cell graft to a child with inherited bone marrow failure.

This clonotype was seen a handful of times. The J gene is TRBJ2-1, the V gene TRBV11-2; no firm D call. CDR1 SGHAT and CDR2 FQNNGV come from the germline V gene. The ends were cut back, 0 bases at V and 7 bases at J, with 7 bases in the middle. The CDR3 is 13 amino acids. This chain's CDR3 is CASSLDRGNEQFF. The CDR3 DNA reads as TGTGCCAGCAGCTTAGATCGTGGAAATGAGCAGTTCTTC.

This clonotype was observed a few times. The V gene is TRBV7-2, the J gene TRBJ2-7, with D perhaps matching TRBD1 (6 bases). Trimming stripped 4 bases from V and 7 bases from J, with 20 bases between. The germline CDR1 and CDR2 sequences are SGHTA and FQGNSA. The CDR3 spans 15 residues. The CDR3 here is CASSYVGAERGEQYF. The CDR3 DNA follows: TGTGCCAGCAGCTACGTGGGGGCGGAGAGGGGGGAGCAGTACTTC.

There are many counts of this clonotype. The chain employs TRBV27 and TRBJ1-2, with D hard to call. The V end was cut by 3 bases, the J end by 2 bases, with 7 bases between. This CDR3 comprises 13 residues. Germline CDR1 is MNHEY and CDR2 is SMNVEV (reference sequence). The CDR3 bases are TGTGCCAGCAGTTTCGCCCCGAACTATGGCTACACCTTC. Protein product: CASSFAPNYGYTF.

In this sample, this clonotype turned up many times. This rearrangement joins TRBV27 to TRBJ2-7; the D call may be TRBD1 or TRBD2 (5 bases each). The CDR3 is 16 amino acids. Trimming left V 8 bases short and J 2 bases short, with 22 bases between. CDR1 and CDR2 from the germline V gene are MNHEY and SMNVEV (reference sequence). The CDR3: CASLPTWGTGTYEQYF. DNA for the CDR3: TGTGCCAGCCTGCCGACGTGGGGGACCGGAACCTACGAGCAGTACTTC.

There are many counts of this clonotype. At one end, the junction sequence differs from germline, possibly due to a read error. CDR3 sequence (DNA): TGTGCCAGCAGCATAGACAGGGGGGCCGGGGCTTTCTTT. Its protein is CASSIDRGAGAFF. The rearrangement links TRBV11-2 to TRBJ1-1; TRBD1 aligns across 9 bases. The CDR3 sequence is 13 residues long. The germline CDR1 and CDR2 sequences are SGHAT and FQNNGV.

This clonotype was picked up many times. This chain joins TRBV11-2 and TRBJ2-7; no clear D gene. CDR1 and CDR2 (germline): SGHAT, FQNNGV. The V end lost 4 bases, the J end lost 0 bases, and 13 bases lay between the germline ends. This CDR3 has 15 residues. The CDR3 DNA sequence: TGTGCCAGCAGCTCCAAGGGTTTCCGCTCCTACGAGCAGTACTTC. This gives the protein CASSSKGFRSYEQYF.

This clonotype was found many times. The chain carries TRBV19 and TRBJ2-5, with 8 bases lining up with TRBD2. V lost 5 bases, J lost 4 bases, and 12 bases stayed unmatched. This CDR3 region has 16 residues. CDR1 and CDR2 (germline): LNHDA, SQIVND (reference sequence). The CDR3 DNA is TGTGCCAGTAGTCCGCCTGAGGGCGGGAGGCGAGAGACCCAGTACTTC. Translation gives CASSPPEGGRRETQYF.

This clonotype was counted ten times or more. The genes are TRBV10-3 and TRBJ2-7; 7 bases match TRBD1. Germline V gene lookup returns CDR1 ENHRY and CDR2 SYGVKD. The CDR3 sequence is 12 residues long. After removal of 4 bases from V and 3 bases from J, the junction contained 0 bases not matched to a gene. DNA for the CDR3: TGTGCCATCAGTGGACAGGGCTACGAGCAGTACTTC. Translation: CAISGQGYEQYF.

At least ten counts were recorded for this clonotype. The chain has TRBV7-3 and TRBJ1-1; 9 bases agree with TRBD1. J was trimmed by 4 bases and V by 5 bases; bases with no gene match: 5. This CDR3 is built from 14 residues. Germline-derived CDR1 and CDR2 are SGHTA and FQGTGA. This CDR3 is CASSLGTGPTEAFF. The CDR3 region has the DNA TGTGCCAGCAGCCTAGGGACAGGGCCCACTGAAGCTTTCTTT. Full variable domain (missing parts from reference TRBV7-3 and TRBJ1-1): GAGVSQTPSNKVTEKGKYVELRCDPISGHTALYWYRQSLGQGPEFLIYFQGTGAADDSGLPNDRFFAVRPEGSVSTLKIQRTERGDSAVYLCASSLGTGPTEAFFGQGTRLTVV.

This clonotype was seen a few times. The rearrangement joins TRBV5-4 to TRBJ1-4; no firm D call. Germline CDR1 is SGHNT and CDR2 is YYREEE (reference sequence). Trimming took 5 bases from V and 4 from J, leaving 9 bases between them. This CDR3 has 13 residues. The CDR3: CASRGPVNEKLFF. CDR3 nucleotides: TGTGCCAGCAGGGGTCCTGTTAATGAAAAACTGTTTTTT. The whole variable domain, filled in from reference TRBV5-4 and TRBJ1-4, reads ETGVTQSPTHLIKTRGQQVTLRCSSQSGHNTVSWYQQALGQGPQFIFQYYREEENGRGNFPPRFSGLQFPNYSSELNVNALELDDSALYLCASRGPVNEKLFFGSGTQLSVL.

This clonotype was observed many times. The chain employs TRBV7-9 and TRBJ2-7; no clear D. Germline V gives CDR1 SEHNR, CDR2 FQNEAQ (reference sequence). With 0 bases removed from V and 3 bases from J, the gap between germline ends came to 12 bases. CDR3 length: 15 residues. The CDR3 nucleotides read TGTGCCAGCAGCTTAGCCGGTACGGCCGTCTACGAGCAGTACTTC. This sequence encodes CASSLAGTAVYEQYF.

This clonotype was found many times. The chain joins TRBV7-2 to TRBJ1-6, with D maybe TRBD1 (5 bases). Germline CDR1 is SGHTA and CDR2 is FQGNSA. The CDR3 is 15 residues long. V was pared by 5 bases and J by 5 bases, with 13 bases between. The CDR3 sequence: CASSPPSRDNSPLHF. CDR3 nucleotides: TGTGCCAGCAGCCCGCCGAGCAGGGATAATTCACCCCTCCACTTT.

Concerning this clonotype: This may arise from a read error, as a much more abundant clone is one base away. The chain uses TRBV19 and TRBJ2-1; D possibly corresponds to TRBD2 (5 bases). Germline assignment: CDR1 LNHDA and CDR2 SQIVND (reference sequence). The V gene lost 6 bases and the J gene lost 0 bases, with 12 bases spanning the gap. This CDR3 has 15 amino acids. CDR3 protein: CASRMRASSYNEQFF. CDR3 coding DNA: TGTGCCAGTAGGATGAGGGCGAGCTCCTACAATGAGCAGTTCTTC.

Many counts were recorded for this clonotype. The CDR3 sequence: CASSYSPSSNGYTF. In DNA, the CDR3 is TGTGCCAGCAGTTACTCCCCCAGTTCCAATGGCTACACCTTC. The rearrangement uses TRBV6-5 and TRBJ1-2; no definite D call. CDR3 length: 14 amino acids. Trimming removed 0 bases at V and 6 bases at J, with 11 bases between. Germline V CDR1 and CDR2: MNHEY, SVGAGI.

The table lists this clonotype with a few counts. The chain has TRBV7-2 and TRBJ1-4; TRBD1 aligns across 8 bases. This CDR3 has 16 amino acids. V shed 5 bases, J shed 1 base, and the junction held 6 bases outside the gene matches. CDR1 and CDR2 (germline): SGHTA, FQGNSA. The CDR3 DNA follows: TGTGCCAGCAGCACCAACAGGGGGGGAACTAATGAAAAACTGTTTTTT. As protein: CASSTNRGGTNEKLFF.

This clonotype was detected ten times or more. The chain couples TRBV4-1 to TRBJ2-2; D is unresolved. Per the germline V gene, CDR1 is MGHRA and CDR2 is YSYEKL. The CDR3 is 14 amino acids. V lost 1 base and J 7 bases, leaving 10 bases between the germline ends. CDR3 bases: TGCGCCAGCAGCCAAGGGGCCCAGCGCGGGGAGCTGTTTTTT. Protein: CASSQGAQRGELFF.

This clonotype came up many times. The chain couples TRBV3-1 to TRBJ1-5; D call uncertain. CDR3 length: 14 residues. The V end was cut by 4 bases, the J end by 2 bases, with 9 bases between. Germline CDR1 reads LGHDT; CDR2 reads YNNKEL (reference sequence). The chain's CDR3 is CASSRTVGNQPQHF. CDR3 nucleotide sequence: TGTGCCAGCAGCCGGACTGTCGGCAATCAGCCCCAGCATTTT.

At least ten counts were recorded for this clonotype. The chain has TRBV7-8 and TRBJ2-1; 10 positions match TRBD2. Per the germline V gene, CDR1 is SGHVS and CDR2 is FQNEAQ. V shed 2 bases and J 4 bases; nucleotides not matched to a gene: 8. This CDR3 contains 17 residues. The CDR3 nucleotides are TGTGCCAGCAGCTTATTGGGGGGGACTAGCGCGTACAATGAGCAGTTCTTC. This encodes CASSLLGGTSAYNEQFF. Full variable domain (remainder filled in from reference TRBV7-8 and TRBJ2-1): GAGVSQSPRYKVAKRGQDVALRCDPISGHVSLFWYQQALGQGPEFLTYFQNEAQLDKSGLPSDRFFAERPEGSVSTLKIQRTQQEDSAVYLCASSLLGGTSAYNEQFFGPGTRLTVL.

This clonotype was observed at least ten times. This chain uses TRBV20-1 with TRBJ2-2; D may be TRBD1 (6 bases). Germline CDR1 is DFQATT and CDR2 is SNEGSKA (reference sequence). This CDR3 contains 14 residues. V was cut by 8 bases and J by 0 bases, with 13 bases left in between. The CDR3 DNA sequence: TGCAGTCCCCCGAGACAGGCGAACACCGGGGAGCTGTTTTTT. Protein product: CSPPRQANTGELFF.

This clonotype was found many times. This chain joins TRBV5-1 and TRBJ2-5; tentatively, D is TRBD2 (7 bases). In germline, CDR1 is SGHRS, CDR2 YFSETQ. V gave up 2 bases and J gave up 4 bases, with 15 bases separating them. This CDR3 has 15 residues. Here the CDR3 reads CASSFNGGPGETQYF. CDR3 sequence (DNA): TGCGCCAGCAGCTTCAACGGGGGGCCCGGAGAGACCCAGTACTTC.

In its sample, this clonotype was seen many times. This rearrangement joins TRBV11-2 to TRBJ2-3; 8 bases are shared with TRBD2. This CDR3 contains 15 residues. With 4 bases clipped from V and 4 bases from J, the junction kept 7 bases outside the gene matches. Germline lookup yields CDR1 SGHAT and CDR2 FQNNGV. The DNA of the CDR3 is TGTGCCAGCAGCTCCCTTCGCGGGAGGCCAGATACGCAGTATTTT. It translates to CASSSLRGRPDTQYF.

This clonotype has at least ten counts. The chain uses TRBV29-1 and TRBJ2-2, with 7 bases aligning to TRBD1. Germline V gene sequence: CDR1 SQVTM, CDR2 ANQGSEA. Trimming removed 7 bases from V and 3 bases from J; junction bases left unmatched: 17. The CDR3 has 17 amino acids. The CDR3 DNA reads TGCAGCGCTCGGATCTCCACAGGGGTCACCTACACCGGGGAGCTGTTTTTT. It specifies CSARISTGVTYTGELFF.

This chain connects TRBV6-2 or TRBV6-3 to TRBJ1-2; perhaps TRBD1 as D (5 bases). Germline-derived CDR1 and CDR2 are MNHEY and SVGEGT. V lost 6 bases and J 0 bases, leaving 20 bases between the germline ends. The CDR3 is 17 amino acids. DNA of the CDR3: TGTGCCAGCAGCAATTCCGGAGGCAGGGCATCTAACTATGGCTACACCTTC. Its protein is CASSNSGGRASNYGYTF.

At least ten counts were recorded for this clonotype. The rearrangement links TRBV5-1 to TRBJ1-2; D remains unclear. The CDR3 has 13 residues. Deletions cut 3 bases from V and 4 bases from J, with 10 bases between. Germline CDR1 SGHRS, CDR2 YFSETQ. The CDR3 bases are TGCGCCAGCAGCTCCACAGCTTTCTATGGCTACACCTTC. This gives the protein CASSSTAFYGYTF.

Ten or more counts support this clonotype. The chain has TRBV4-2 and TRBJ1-4; D is unclear. The germline V gene encodes CDR1 LGHNA and CDR2 YNFKEQ. The germline V and J ends were trimmed by 1 base and 0 bases, with 9 bases remaining between them. There are 16 residues in the CDR3. The chain's CDR3 is CASSQGVSTTNEKLFF. In nucleotides, the CDR3 is TGTGCCAGCAGCCAAGGGGTCAGCACAACTAATGAAAAACTGTTTTTT.

The sample holds many counts of this clonotype. In DNA, the CDR3 is TGTGCCAGTAGTATAAAGGGAGGGCGGATCTACGAGCAGTACTTC. As protein: CASSIKGGRIYEQYF. The chain is built from TRBV19 and TRBJ2-7; TRBD2 aligns across 7 bases. There are 15 residues in the CDR3. In germline, CDR1 is LNHDA, CDR2 SQIVND (reference sequence). V was clipped by 2 bases and J by 3 bases; unmatched bases: 7.

This chain joins TRBV27 and TRBJ2-2; D gene uncertain. The germline V gene encodes CDR1 MNHEY and CDR2 SMNVEV (reference sequence). Trimming took off 3 bases at V and 7 bases at J, with 3 bases between the two ends. CDR3 size: 11 residues. The CDR3 DNA follows: TGTGCCAGCAGTTTGAACGGGGAGCTGTTTTTT. Its translation: CASSLNGELFF.

This clonotype was counted between two and nine times. The chain links TRBV25-1 to TRBJ2-3; the D gene could be TRBD1 or TRBD2 (6 bases each). Trimming removed 2 bases at V and 0 bases at J, with 12 bases between. There are 16 residues in the CDR3. Germline V gives CDR1 MGHDK, CDR2 SYGVNS. Written as DNA, the CDR3 is TGTGCCAGCAGTGAAGGAGGGGGATGGAGCACAGATACGCAGTATTTT. Translated: CASSEGGGWSTDTQYF. Complete variable domain (other parts from reference TRBV25-1 and TRBJ2-3): EADIYQTPRYLVIGTGKKITLECSQTMGHDKMYWYQQDPGMELHLIHYSYGVNSTEKGDLSSESTVSRIRTEHFPLTLESARPSHTSQYLCASSEGGGWSTDTQYFGPGTRLTVL.

This clonotype was detected many times. V and J are TRBV7-2 and TRBJ2-6; D call uncertain. Trimming shortened V by 5 bases and J by 0 bases, and 11 bases separated the two germline ends. Germline CDR1 SGHTA, CDR2 FQGNSA. The CDR3 totals 16 residues. CDR3 protein: CASSDVRYSGANVLTF. The CDR3 DNA follows: TGTGCCAGCAGCGATGTGAGGTACTCTGGGGCCAACGTCCTGACTTTC.